This T cell receptor beta chain was recorded in a study of blood T cell repertoires in COVID-19. This clone has a single count. This table comes from immunoSEQ multiplex PCR, and its TCRdb copy is limited to in-frame clones, with some not included. The sample includes 250,000 to 300,000 clones, approximately 91% of them seen just once. The junction had 1 base not matched to a gene; V was cut back by 2 bases and J by 3 bases. This CDR3 comprises 15 residues. Germline V gives CDR1 SGHTA, CDR2 FQGNSA. This receptor was obtained from a woman aged 40 to 49 with acute COVID-19. This sequence joins TRBV7-2 and TRBJ2-7; 13 positions agree with TRBD2. Sample: PBMCs or T cells enriched from blood (not recorded which). The CDR3 coding sequence is TGTGCCAGCAGCTTATGGACTAGCGGGAGCTACGAGCAGTACTTC. Translation: CASSLWTSGSYEQYF.